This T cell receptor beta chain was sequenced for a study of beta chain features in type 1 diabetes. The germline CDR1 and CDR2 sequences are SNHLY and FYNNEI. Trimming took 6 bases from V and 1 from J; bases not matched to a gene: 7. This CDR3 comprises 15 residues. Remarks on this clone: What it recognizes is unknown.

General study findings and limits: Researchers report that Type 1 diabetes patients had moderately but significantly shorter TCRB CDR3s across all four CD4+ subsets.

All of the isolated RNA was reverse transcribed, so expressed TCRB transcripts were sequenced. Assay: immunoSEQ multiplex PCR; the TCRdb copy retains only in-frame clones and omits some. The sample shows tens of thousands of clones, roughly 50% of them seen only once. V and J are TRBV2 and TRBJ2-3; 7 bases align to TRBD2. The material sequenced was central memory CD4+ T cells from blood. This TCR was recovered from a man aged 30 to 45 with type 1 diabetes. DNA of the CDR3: TGTGCCAGCAGGGATCGGGGAGGGGGCACAGATACGCAGTATTTT. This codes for CASRDRGGGTDTQYF.